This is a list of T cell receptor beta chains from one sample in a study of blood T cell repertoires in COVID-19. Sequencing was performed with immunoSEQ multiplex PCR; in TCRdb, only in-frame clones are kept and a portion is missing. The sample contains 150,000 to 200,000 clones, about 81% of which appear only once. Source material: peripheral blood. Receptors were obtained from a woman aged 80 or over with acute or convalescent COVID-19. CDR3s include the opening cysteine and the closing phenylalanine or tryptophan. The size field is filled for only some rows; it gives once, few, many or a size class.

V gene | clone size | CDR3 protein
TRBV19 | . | CASSSNRGSGYTF
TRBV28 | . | CASSLTGGASTNYGYTF
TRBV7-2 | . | CASSLGLAGLTGELFF
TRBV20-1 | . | CSASTGTNNYNEQFF
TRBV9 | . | CASSVGTSGGMYF
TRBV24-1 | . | CATTGGEGIINYGYTF
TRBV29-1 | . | CSVVRDRWGETQYF
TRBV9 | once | CASSVVRGYNTGELFF
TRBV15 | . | CATSGTGGNSPLHF
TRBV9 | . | CASSVALAMNTEAFF
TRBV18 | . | CASSPQDEQYF
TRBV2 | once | CASSTGMTNEKLFF
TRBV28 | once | CASSFSGGRGPETQYF
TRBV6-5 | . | CASSYGTGAMNTEAFF
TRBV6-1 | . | CASSEDSGVQGTDTQYF
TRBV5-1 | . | CASSGTQARGDTIYF
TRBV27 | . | CASSGIAGARSQYF
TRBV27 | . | CASSPALWTGDHYNEQFF
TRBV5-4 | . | CASSLNLAGGWYEQYF
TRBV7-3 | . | CASSKAGGSTDTQYF
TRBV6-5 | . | CASSYSTNHNEQFF
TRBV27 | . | CANSFCLTLDRQRYNEQFF
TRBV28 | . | CASNPGTGGGEQFF
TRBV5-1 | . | CASRTASRTDTQYF
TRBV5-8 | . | CASSLGVQGNEQFF
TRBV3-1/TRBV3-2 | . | CASSQGTGSGNTIYF
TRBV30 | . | CAWSSGTGIPYEQYF
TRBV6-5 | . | CASSSFGTGGNYGYTF
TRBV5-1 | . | CASSQGRGTRMNTGELFF
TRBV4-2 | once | CASSQMRAGYTF
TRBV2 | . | CASSKLAGGGNEQFF
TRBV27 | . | CASSTGGLPQHF
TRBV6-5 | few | CASSYEVGARVAFF
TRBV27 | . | CASSSAGEHQETQYF
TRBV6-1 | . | CASSEVPPPGDTQYF
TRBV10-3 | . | CAIKGGPSYEQYF
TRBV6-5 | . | CASSSTGYGYTF
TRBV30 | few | CASLLNTEAFF
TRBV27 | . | CANPPVRAYEQYF
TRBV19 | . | CASNSAGQETQYF
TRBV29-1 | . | CSVEDPGLNYEQYF
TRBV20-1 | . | CSANDQGARTSPLHF
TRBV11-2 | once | CASSAGTGGYGYTF
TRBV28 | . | CASSVGTEKAFF
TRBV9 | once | CASSVGGSYQPQHF
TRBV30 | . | CAWSLGTGGRRELFF
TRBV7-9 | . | CASSLSATGDYNEQFF
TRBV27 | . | CASSFDRDQPQHF
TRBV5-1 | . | CASSLRGQGNYGYTF
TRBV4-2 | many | CASSQTKGQETQYF
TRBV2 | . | CASGKDSPPHNEQFF
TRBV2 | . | CASSFTEKTQYF
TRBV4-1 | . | CASSPRGGADQPQHF
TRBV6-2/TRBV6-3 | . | CASSYQLSGYTF
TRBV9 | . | CASSKQGGGNYGYTF